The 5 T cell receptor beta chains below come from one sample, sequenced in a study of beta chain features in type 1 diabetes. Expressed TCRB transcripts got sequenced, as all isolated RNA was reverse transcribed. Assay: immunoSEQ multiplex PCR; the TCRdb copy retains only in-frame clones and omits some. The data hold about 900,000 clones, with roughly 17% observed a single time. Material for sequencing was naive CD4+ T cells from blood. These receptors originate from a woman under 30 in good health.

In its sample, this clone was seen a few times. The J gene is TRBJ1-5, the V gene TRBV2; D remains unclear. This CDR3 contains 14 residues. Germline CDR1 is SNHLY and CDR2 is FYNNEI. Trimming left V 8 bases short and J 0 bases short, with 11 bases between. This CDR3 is CASCGPYSNQPQHF. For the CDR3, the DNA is TGTGCCAGCTGCGGGCCTTATAGCAATCAGCCCCAGCATTTT.

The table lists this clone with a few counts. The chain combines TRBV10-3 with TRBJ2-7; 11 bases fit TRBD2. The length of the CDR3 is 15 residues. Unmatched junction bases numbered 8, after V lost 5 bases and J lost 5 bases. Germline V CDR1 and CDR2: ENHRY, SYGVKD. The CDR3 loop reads CAISNIAGGPNEQYF. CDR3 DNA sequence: TGTGCCATCAGTAATATAGCGGGAGGGCCAAACGAGCAGTACTTC.

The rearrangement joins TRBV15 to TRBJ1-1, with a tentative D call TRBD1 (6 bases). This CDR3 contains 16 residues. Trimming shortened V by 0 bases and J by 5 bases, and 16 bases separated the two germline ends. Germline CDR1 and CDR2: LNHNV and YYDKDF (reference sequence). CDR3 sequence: CATSRDWGRGRTEAFF. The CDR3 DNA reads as TGTGCCACCAGCAGAGATTGGGGGCGGGGGCGAACTGAAGCTTTCTTT.

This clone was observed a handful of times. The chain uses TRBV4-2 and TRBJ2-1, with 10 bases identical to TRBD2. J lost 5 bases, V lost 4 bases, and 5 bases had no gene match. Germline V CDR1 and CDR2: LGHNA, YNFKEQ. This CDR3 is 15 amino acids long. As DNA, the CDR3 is TGTGCCAGCAGCCTGGGACTAGCGCTCAACAATGAGCAGTTCTTC. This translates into CASSLGLALNNEQFF.

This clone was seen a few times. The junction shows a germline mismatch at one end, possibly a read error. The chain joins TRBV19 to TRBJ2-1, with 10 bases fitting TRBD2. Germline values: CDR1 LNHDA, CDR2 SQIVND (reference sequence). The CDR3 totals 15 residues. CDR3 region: CASSNGASGSNEQFF. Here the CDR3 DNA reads TGTGCCAGCAGTAATGGGGCTAGCGGGAGCAATGAGCAGTTCTTC.